This entry is about one T cell receptor beta chain. Its matching antigen is unknown. The sample comes from a study of Graves' ophthalmopathy and Graves' hyperthyroidism. Study at large: Over 18 months of follow-up, stable hyperthyroidism required that no ophthalmopathy appear.

Researchers took RNA transcripts and amplified TCR beta CDR3 regions from them. First-round RT-PCR relied on HTBI primers, and a second-round multiplex PCR came next. Each CDR3 protein is one row after TCRdb ran MiXCR on the multiplex PCR reads. The repertoire has around 1,200,000 distinct CDR3 sequences, about 35% of them found once; the top ten carry 11%. CDR3 size: 14 residues. The J segment lost 4 bases and the V segment lost 7 bases, leaving 4 bases of the junction unmatched. Germline V CDR1 and CDR2: SGHTA, FQGNSA. Study-wide findings and caveats: Blood repertoires reportedly contained most expanded thyroid clonotypes above 0.001 frequency. Ophthalmopathy could be told apart from stable hyperthyroidism by a 13-signature model (approximately 90% sensitivity, around 81% specificity).

Aged 18 to 65, the patients with hyperthyroidism had under 2 months' duration and were newly diagnosed. This chain joins TRBV7-2 and TRBJ1-1; TRBD1 aligns across 12 bases. This sequence was found in an adult man with Graves' hyperthyroidism. The material sequenced was peripheral blood or thyroid tissue (not recorded which). This chain's CDR3 is CASTRDRGPTEAFF. The CDR3 coding sequence is TGTGCCAGCACCAGGGACAGGGGGCCCACTGAAGCTTTCTTT.